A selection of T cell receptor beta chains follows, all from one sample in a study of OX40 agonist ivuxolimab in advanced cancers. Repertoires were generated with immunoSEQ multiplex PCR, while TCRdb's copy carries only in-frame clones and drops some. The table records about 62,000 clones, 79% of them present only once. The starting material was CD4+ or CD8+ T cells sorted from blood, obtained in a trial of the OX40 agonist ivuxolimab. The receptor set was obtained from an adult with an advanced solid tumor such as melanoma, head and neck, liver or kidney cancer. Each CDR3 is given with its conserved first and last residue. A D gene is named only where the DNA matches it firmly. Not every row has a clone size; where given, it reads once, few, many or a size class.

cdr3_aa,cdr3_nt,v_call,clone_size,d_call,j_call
CASSTGLAGLGTDTQYF,TGTGCCAGCTCAACGGGACTAGCGGGTCTGGGCACAGATACGCAGTATTTT,TRBV18,.,TRBD2,TRBJ2-3
CASSKGAGELFF,TGTGCCAGCAGCAAGGGTGCCGGGGAGCTGTTTTTT,TRBV7-3,once,.,TRBJ2-2
CASRLGLAANTGELFF,TGTGCAAGTCGCTTAGGGCTAGCGGCGAACACCGGGGAGCTGTTTTTT,TRBV12-2,.,.,TRBJ2-2
CASRLGQGSNQPQHF,TGTGCAAGTCGCTTGGGACAGGGGAGCAATCAGCCCCAGCATTTT,TRBV12-2,.,.,TRBJ1-5
CASSPPWRDTEAFF,TGTGCCAGCAGCCCCCCGTGGCGGGACACTGAAGCTTTCTTT,TRBV7-9,.,.,TRBJ1-1
CASSPDRGGTNEKLFF,TGTGCCAGCAGCCCCGACAGGGGAGGGACTAATGAAAAACTGTTTTTT,TRBV7-4,.,TRBD1,TRBJ1-4
CASSRQRGNTGELFF,TGTGCCAGCAGTCGACAGCGGGGGAACACCGGGGAGCTGTTTTTT,TRBV28,once,TRBD2,TRBJ2-2
CASGIGATDTQYF,TGTGCCAGCGGGATAGGGGCCACAGATACGCAGTATTTT,TRBV7-8,.,.,TRBJ2-3
CASSQIDLGLAGYNEQFF,TGCGCCAGCAGCCAAATAGATCTGGGACTAGCGGGATACAATGAGCAGTTCTTC,TRBV4-1,few,TRBD2,TRBJ2-1
CASSPQAASGVNTQYF,TGCGCCAGCAGCCCCCAGGCGGCCAGTGGGGTTAATACGCAGTATTTT,TRBV5-1,.,.,TRBJ2-3
CASRPENSNQPQHF,TGTGCCAGCAGACCGGAAAATAGCAATCAGCCCCAGCATTTT,TRBV6-1,.,.,TRBJ1-5
CASSPTLTDSYEQYF,TGTGCCAGCAGCCCTACCCTGACTGACTCCTACGAGCAGTACTTC,TRBV11-2,.,.,TRBJ2-7
CASSPDYSYEQYF,TGTGCCAGCAGCCCAGATTACTCCTACGAGCAGTACTTC,TRBV7-6,.,.,TRBJ2-7
CASSQATEKLFF,TGTGCCAGCAGCCAAGCCACAGAAAAACTGTTTTTT,TRBV7-9,once,.,TRBJ1-4
CASSRAVTSSGNTIYF,TGTGCCAGTAGTCGGGCCGTTACCAGCTCTGGAAACACCATATATTTT,TRBV19,.,.,TRBJ1-3
CASSYWEEETQYF,TGTGCCAGCAGTTACTGGGAGGAAGAGACCCAGTACTTC,TRBV6-6,.,.,TRBJ2-5
CASSEQSITNYGYTF,TGTGCCAGCAGTGAACAGAGTATTACTAACTATGGCTACACCTTC,TRBV6-1,.,.,TRBJ1-2
CASSFRDRVVYEQFF,TGTGCCAGCAGCTTCCGGGACAGGGTAGTTTATGAGCAGTTCTTC,TRBV5-6,.,TRBD1,TRBJ2-1
CASSRGDLYTGELFF,TGTGCCAGCAGCCGTGGGGACCTTTACACCGGGGAGCTGTTTTTT,TRBV14,.,.,TRBJ2-2
CASSVVLGNEQFF,TGTGCCAGCAGCGTAGTGCTGGGGAATGAGCAGTTCTTC,TRBV9,.,.,TRBJ2-1